These 27 T cell receptor beta chains originate from one sample sequenced in a study of shared clonotypes between healthy human individuals. Sequencing was performed with immunoSEQ multiplex PCR; in TCRdb, only in-frame clones are kept and a portion is missing. The repertoire includes over 700,000 clones, 55% to 80% of them detected once, and over 1.5% sits in the top ten. Sequencing was done on a sample of memory CD4+ T cells sorted from blood. Subset specified: CD45RA-negative fraction. All receptors derive from a woman aged 25 to 39 in good health.

This chain uses TRBV5-1 with TRBJ2-4; no reliable D call. The V end was cut by 0 bases, the J end by 0 bases, with 13 bases between. This CDR3 spans 17 amino acids. Per the germline V gene, CDR1 is SGHRS and CDR2 is YFSETQ. This chain's CDR3 is CASSLGAASKAKNIQYF. CDR3 nucleotides: TGCGCCAGCAGCTTGGGTGCAGCCTCTAAAGCCAAAAACATTCAGTACTTC. The entire variable domain, with the rest obtained from reference TRBV5-1 and TRBJ2-4, is as follows: KAGVTQTPRYLIKTRGQQVTLSCSPISGHRSVSWYQQTPGQGLQFLFEYFSETQRNKGNFPGRFSGRQFSNSRSEMNVSTLELGDSALYLCASSLGAASKAKNIQYFGAGTRLSVL.

J is TRBJ1-2 and V is TRBV9, with D maybe TRBD1 (6 bases). CDR1 and CDR2 (germline): SGDLS, YYNGEE. The length of the CDR3 is 14 residues. Trimming pared 3 bases from V and 13 bases from J, leaving 22 bases between. The CDR3 DNA sequence: TGTGCCAGCAGCGCACACCGGGACACCCGTAGGGTCACCTTC. It translates to CASSAHRDTRRVTF.

The gene calls are TRBV7-9 and TRBJ2-1, with D perhaps matching TRBD1 (5 bases). Germline V lookup: CDR1 SEHNR, CDR2 FQNEAQ (reference sequence). The V end was cut by 5 bases, the J end by 5 bases, with 10 bases between. The CDR3 is made up of 13 amino acids. CDR3 DNA sequence: TGTGCCAGCAGCAACACCAGGGACAATGAGCAGTTCTTC. Its protein is CASSNTRDNEQFF.

There are many counts of this clone. Other nucleotide sequences in the sample specify the same CDR3. This rearrangement joins TRBV30 to TRBJ1-2; D gene ambiguous. The ends were cut back, 0 bases at V and 8 bases at J, with 13 bases in the middle. This CDR3 contains 13 residues. Germline CDR1 GTSNPN, CDR2 SVGIG (reference sequence). As DNA, the CDR3 is TGTGCCTGGAGTGTCGGAGTGGGTAGGGGCTACACCTTC. Protein sequence: CAWSVGVGRGYTF.

This chain uses TRBV5-1 with TRBJ2-7; 8 positions match TRBD1. The CDR3 spans 15 residues. From germline, CDR1 is SGHRS and CDR2 YFSETQ. Trimming cost V 0 bases and J 4 bases; bases outside gene matches: 6. CDR3 region: CASSLGAGGRYEQYF. CDR3 in DNA: TGCGCCAGCAGCTTGGGGGCAGGGGGCAGATACGAGCAGTACTTC. The whole variable domain, filled in from reference TRBV5-1 and TRBJ2-7, reads KAGVTQTPRYLIKTRGQQVTLSCSPISGHRSVSWYQQTPGQGLQFLFEYFSETQRNKGNFPGRFSGRQFSNSRSEMNVSTLELGDSALYLCASSLGAGGRYEQYFGPGTRLTVT.

The chain links TRBV28 to TRBJ2-7; 7 bases map to TRBD1. V was pared by 8 bases and J by 0 bases, with 10 bases of the junction left unmatched. The V gene's germline CDR1 is MDHEN and CDR2 SYDVKM. The CDR3 contains 15 residues. CDR3 in DNA: TGTGCCAGCCTTAGACAGGGAAGACCCTCCTACGAGCAGTACTTC. Translating it yields CASLRQGRPSYEQYF.

V usage is TRBV5-1 and J usage is TRBJ2-5, with D uncertain. CDR3 size: 14 residues. The V and J ends lost 3 bases and 5 bases respectively, with 14 bases between them. Looked up from germline, CDR1 is SGHRS and CDR2 is YFSETQ. The CDR3 sequence is CASSYLVSGETQYF. For the CDR3, the DNA is TGCGCCAGCAGCTACCTAGTCTCCGGGGAGACCCAGTACTTC.

The chain has TRBV28 and TRBJ2-1; 10 bases align to TRBD2. This CDR3 comprises 16 residues. The J segment lost 6 bases and the V segment lost 7 bases, leaving 12 bases of the junction unmatched. Germline V CDR1 and CDR2: MDHEN, SYDVKM. The CDR3 spells CASMTSGRLLGNEQFF. The CDR3 nucleotides are TGTGCCAGCATGACTAGCGGGCGGTTATTAGGCAATGAGCAGTTCTTC.

Points on this clone: This same CDR3 is encoded by further DNA sequences in the sample. The V call is TRBV20-1, the J call TRBJ1-2; no clear D gene. The CDR3 loop spans 11 amino acids. Between the trimmed V and J ends, which lost 1 base and 0 bases, there was a span of 0 bases. The germline V gene encodes CDR1 DFQATT and CDR2 SNEGSKA (reference sequence). The CDR3 DNA follows: TGCAGTGCTAGAGCTAACTATGGCTACACCTTC. It translates to CSARANYGYTF.

Here the CDR3 reads CASSRIAGGTNEQFF. CDR3 sequence (DNA): TGTGCCAGCAGCCGAATAGCGGGAGGGACCAATGAGCAGTTCTTC. The chain links TRBV7-3 to TRBJ2-1, with TRBD2 matching over 11 bases. This CDR3 has 15 residues. Germline-derived CDR1 and CDR2 are SGHTA and FQGTGA. After removal of 5 bases from V and 6 bases from J, the junction contained 6 bases not matched to a gene.

This chain joins TRBV2 and TRBJ2-3; D may match TRBD1 or TRBD2 (5 bases each). Between the trimmed V and J ends, which lost 6 bases and 2 bases, there was a span of 18 bases. This CDR3 spans 16 amino acids. The germline V gene encodes CDR1 SNHLY and CDR2 FYNNEI. CDR3 nucleotide sequence: TGTGCCAGCAGCCGAAGGGGAGCGGTTAACACAGATACGCAGTATTTT. It specifies CASSRRGAVNTDTQYF.

The chain links TRBV7-9 to TRBJ2-7; D is undetermined. Trimming took 0 bases from V and 5 from J, leaving 11 bases between them. Germline loops: CDR1 SEHNR, CDR2 FQNEAQ (reference sequence). CDR3 length equals 14 residues. CDR3: CASSLAPPQNEQYF. The DNA for the CDR3 is TGTGCCAGCAGCTTAGCGCCCCCCCAAAACGAGCAGTACTTC.

The genes are TRBV7-6 and TRBJ2-5; TRBD2 might be the D (5 bases). In germline, CDR1 is SGHVS, CDR2 FNYEAQ. The CDR3 contains 11 residues. With 4 bases removed from V and 10 bases from J, the gap between germline ends came to 10 bases. CDR3 in amino acids: CASSSTAGQYF. The CDR3 bases are TGTGCCAGCAGCTCGACCGCGGGCCAGTACTTC.

This sequence joins TRBV6-1 and TRBJ2-7, with D perhaps matching TRBD2 (5 bases). The V gene lost 8 bases and the J gene lost 7 bases, with 9 bases spanning the gap. This CDR3 has 10 amino acids. Germline assignment: CDR1 MNHNS and CDR2 SASEGT. CDR3 sequence: CASGRGEQYF. Written as DNA, the CDR3 is TGTGCCAGCGGCCGGGGTGAGCAGTACTTC.

V usage is TRBV19 and J usage is TRBJ2-5; D call uncertain. The CDR3 has 16 residues. V was clipped by 3 bases and J by 2 bases, with 16 bases between them. Germline V lookup: CDR1 LNHDA, CDR2 SQIVND (reference sequence). This CDR3 is CASSIPARTGQETQYF. The CDR3 DNA follows: TGTGCCAGTAGTATCCCGGCGCGAACCGGGCAAGAGACCCAGTACTTC.

The chain employs TRBV19 and TRBJ1-5; D gene uncertain. CDR3 length: 13 amino acids. CDR1 LNHDA and CDR2 SQIVND come from the germline V gene (reference sequence). V lost 6 bases and J lost 2, with 8 bases in between. The DNA for the CDR3 is TGTGCCAGTAGGCGGACTGGCAATCAGCCCCAGCATTTT. Amino acids: CASRRTGNQPQHF.

This chain links TRBV27 with TRBJ1-1, with D maybe TRBD1 (5 bases). In germline, CDR1 is MNHEY, CDR2 SMNVEV (reference sequence). Trimming cost V 1 base and J 5 bases, with 8 bases left between them. This CDR3 spans 13 amino acids. In DNA, the CDR3 is TGTGCCAGCAGTTTATATCGGGGGACTGAAGCTTTCTTT. It translates to CASSLYRGTEAFF.

The J gene is TRBJ2-2, the V gene TRBV2, with 11 nucleotides matching TRBD2. Unmatched junction bases numbered 10, after V lost 6 bases and J lost 7 bases. The CDR3 sequence is 16 residues long. Germline lookup yields CDR1 SNHLY and CDR2 FYNNEI. CDR3 nucleotides: TGTGCCAGCAGAAACGTAGCGGGAGGGCCGCACGGGGAGCTGTTTTTT. Protein sequence: CASRNVAGGPHGELFF.

In this sample, this clone turned up many times. This chain joins TRBV28 and TRBJ2-2; 11 bases match TRBD2. The ends lost 0 bases at V and 6 bases at J; junction bases unmatched: 6. There are 17 residues in the CDR3. The germline V gene has CDR1 MDHEN and CDR2 SYDVKM. CDR3 loop: CASSLWRLAGGPGELFF. The CDR3 bases are TGTGCCAGCAGTTTATGGCGTCTAGCGGGAGGTCCCGGGGAGCTGTTTTTT.

There are many counts of this clone. The same CDR3 is also encoded by other DNA sequences in this sample. This rearrangement joins TRBV2 to TRBJ1-1; 8 bases are shared with TRBD1. The V gene end was trimmed by 8 bases and the J gene end by 7 bases; junction bases not matched to a gene: 12. CDR3 length equals 14 residues. Looked up from germline, CDR1 is SNHLY and CDR2 is FYNNEI. The CDR3 spells CASGGARGRGEAFF. CDR3 sequence (DNA): TGTGCCAGCGGGGGGGCCAGGGGGCGAGGTGAAGCTTTCTTT.

V usage is TRBV7-6 and J usage is TRBJ1-5, with D unclear. This CDR3 is built from 17 residues. The germline V gene encodes CDR1 SGHVS and CDR2 FNYEAQ. The V gene lost 5 bases and the J gene lost 4 bases, with 21 bases spanning the gap. DNA for the CDR3: TGTGCCAGCAGCCCGGCGGGGAGCACAACCCGTAATCAGCCCCAGCATTTT. As protein: CASSPAGSTTRNQPQHF.

The chain recombines TRBV30 with TRBJ2-1, with 8 bases that match TRBD2. CDR3 size: 14 residues. Trimming at V came to 5 bases and at J to 8 bases, leaving 11 bases not matched to a gene. From germline, CDR1 is GTSNPN and CDR2 SVGIG (reference sequence). The CDR3 spells CAWGGGGRLDEQFF. CDR3 nucleotides: TGTGCCTGGGGCGGAGGCGGGAGGTTGGATGAGCAGTTCTTC. The complete variable domain, with remaining parts taken from reference TRBV30 and TRBJ2-1, reads SQTIHQWPATLVQPVGSPLSLECTVEGTSNPNLYWYRQAAGRGLQLLFYSVGIGQISSEVPQNLSASRPQDRQFILSSKKLLLSDSGFYLCAWGGGGRLDEQFFGPGTRLTVL.

The chain carries TRBV11-2 and TRBJ2-7; 14 nucleotides agree with TRBD2. Germline lookup yields CDR1 SGHAT and CDR2 FQNNGV. The CDR3 contains 16 residues. Trimming cost V 4 bases and J 5 bases; bases outside gene matches: 7. DNA for the CDR3: TGTGCCAGCAGCTCGGGGACTAGCGGGAGTGACCACGAGCAGTACTTC. Protein: CASSSGTSGSDHEQYF.

The J gene is TRBJ1-1, the V gene TRBV7-9; D gene unclear. V was shortened by 3 bases and J by 5 bases, with 7 bases between the two germline ends. CDR1 and CDR2 from the germline V gene are SEHNR and FQNEAQ (reference sequence). There are 12 residues in the CDR3. CDR3 coding DNA: TGTGCCAGCAGCTTCGGGTGGACTGAAGCTTTCTTT. Amino acids: CASSFGWTEAFF.

This rearrangement joins TRBV7-2 to TRBJ2-5, with TRBD2 identical over 16 bases. This CDR3 spans 18 amino acids. Trimming took 6 bases from V and 5 from J; bases not matched to a gene: 12. In germline, CDR1 is SGHTA, CDR2 FQGNSA. This CDR3 is CASRPGTSGRAFLETQYF. The CDR3 coding sequence is TGTGCCAGCAGACCCGGGACTAGCGGGAGGGCCTTTCTGGAGACCCAGTACTTC.

The rearrangement uses TRBV7-9 and TRBJ1-5, with a possible D match to TRBD1 (5 bases). V was trimmed by 2 bases and J by 4 bases, leaving 9 bases between them. Per germline, CDR1 SEHNR and CDR2 FQNEAQ (reference sequence). The CDR3 covers 14 residues. DNA for the CDR3: TGTGCCAGCAGCTTAAAGGGACCGAATCAGCCCCAGCATTTT. Its protein is CASSLKGPNQPQHF.

This chain links TRBV28 with TRBJ2-7; maybe TRBD2 (5 bases). CDR1 MDHEN and CDR2 SYDVKM come from the germline V gene. V lost 5 bases and J 0 bases, leaving 17 bases between the germline ends. The CDR3 runs 16 residues. CDR3 sequence (DNA): TGTGCCAGCAGTCCGCCTGGGAGCGGTCGCTCCTACGAGCAGTACTTC. It is translated as CASSPPGSGRSYEQYF. The complete variable domain, with remaining parts taken from reference TRBV28 and TRBJ2-7, reads DVKVTQSSRYLVKRTGEKVFLECVQDMDHENMFWYRQDPGLGLRLIYFSYDVKMKEKGDIPEGYSVSREKKERFSLILESASTNQTSMYLCASSPPGSGRSYEQYFGPGTRLTVT.